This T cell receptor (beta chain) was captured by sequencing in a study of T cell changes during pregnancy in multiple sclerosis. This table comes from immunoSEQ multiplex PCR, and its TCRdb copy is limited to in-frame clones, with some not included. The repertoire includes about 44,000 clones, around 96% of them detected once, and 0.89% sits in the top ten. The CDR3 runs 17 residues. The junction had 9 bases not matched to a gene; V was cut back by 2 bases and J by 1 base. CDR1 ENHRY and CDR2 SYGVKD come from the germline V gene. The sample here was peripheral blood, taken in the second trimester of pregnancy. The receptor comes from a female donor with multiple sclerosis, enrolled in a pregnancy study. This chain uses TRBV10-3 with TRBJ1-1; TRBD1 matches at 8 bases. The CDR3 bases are TGTGCCATCAGTGAGCACGCAGGGGGCCTAGGGAACACTGAAGCTTTCTTT. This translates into CAISEHAGGLGNTEAFF.